The entry below describes one TCR beta chain. Its antigen remains undetermined. Base qualities are missing; no much larger clone stands one base away. Trimming at the junction amounts to 0 bases on V and 2 bases on J, and the germline ends lie 8 bases apart. The CDR3 starts with the cysteine, ends with the phenylalanine, and has 15 residues. Only CDR3 DNA is held: 45 bases, read in frame from base 1. Sequences ENHRY (CDR1) and SYGVKD (CDR2) are obtained from the germline V gene. Each collaborating institution followed its own protocols to collect whole blood in K2EDTA tubes. For TCRbeta analysis, collaborators shipped samples in one of three forms: frozen whole blood, isolated PBMCs, or DNA extracted from either of those sample types. The immunoSEQ Assay, a bias-controlled multiplex PCR, was used to amplify TCRbeta CDR3 regions from genomic DNA. As for how the authors treated the data: Within the assay, amplification of reference gene primers was used to estimate how many nucleated cells each sample contained. Sequence reads were collapsed and filtered to measure the absolute abundance of every unique TCRbeta CDR3 rearrangement. For each sample, productive Simpson clonality was calculated as the square root of Simpson's diversity index over productive rearrangements. Not all clones reach the TCRdb copy of this immuneACCESS table, which keeps in-frame sequences only. Checked studies attribute under half of the gap to unresolved V genes and leave the rest unexplained. The V and J calls and clone size are taken from that table; D and trimming were inferred from the DNA. This sample lists tens of thousands of clones; 86% were detected once. The ten largest clones take up about 7.2% of the sample.

This entry comes from a study of blood T cell repertoires in COVID-19 (TCRdb year 2020). With respect to the entire study: Collaborator samples came from the United States, Italy and Spain and covered acute and convalescent phases of COVID-19. The samples were drawn from the first 160 participants of the ongoing ImmuneRACE study and from about 1,200 subjects provided by 6 global collaborators. Where available, HLA class I and class II types were obtained from metadata supplied by the sample provider rather than from assay-based typing. The repertoires were released in a freely available public database intended as a resource for research on the immune response to SARS-CoV-2. The prospective study material was composed of cDNA or gDNA derived from T cells, B-cell-depleted T cells, or PBMCs. Nearly every sample came with metadata listing a de-identified subject ID, COVID-19 status, age in years and sex. The dataset comprised deeply sampled blood TCRbeta repertoires from subjects exposed to, actively infected with, or recovered from COVID-19.

What the study reported, not specific to this receptor: How much clinical and demographic metadata was included differed by source and by participant, and the metadata was provided uncurated.

The TCR sequence derives from a man aged 55 to 70 with acute or convalescent COVID-19. This receptor chain uses TRBV10-3 and TRBJ1-5, and perhaps TRBD1 as D gene, on 5 matching bases. The sample comprised peripheral blood. The nucleotides read TGTGCCATCAGTGAGTCATGGGGGGGCAATCAGCCCCAGCATTTT. Its coded protein is CAISESWGGNQPQHF.